The 3 T cell receptor beta chains below come from one sample, sequenced in a study of OX40 agonist ivuxolimab in advanced cancers. Library preparation used the immunoSEQ multiplex PCR assay. TCRdb took this table from immuneACCESS and kept in-frame rearrangements with V and J called. Such tables lack part of the clones; where checked against another copy, unresolved V genes explain under half of the gap, and the rest is unexplained. This sample comprises some 60,000 clones, roughly nine tenths of them detected only once. Around 20% of the sample rests with the top ten. Sequenced here: CD4+ or CD8+ T cells sorted from blood, sampled in a trial of the OX40 agonist ivuxolimab. These receptors were collected from an adult with an advanced solid tumor such as melanoma, head and neck, liver or kidney cancer.

This rearrangement joins TRBV6-1 to TRBJ1-5, with D unclear. The CDR3 sequence is 14 residues long. Deletions cut 0 bases from V and 6 bases from J, with 9 bases between. Germline V gene lookup returns CDR1 MNHNS and CDR2 SASEGT. CDR3 bases: TGTGCCAGCAGTGAAGCGCTGGGATTTCAGCCCCAGCATTTT. Translated: CASSEALGFQPQHF.

This chain joins TRBV19 and TRBJ1-1; D uncertain. The CDR3 length is 14 residues. The V end was cut by 2 bases, the J end by 0 bases, with 7 bases between. The V gene's germline CDR1 is LNHDA and CDR2 SQIVND (reference sequence). CDR3 sequence reads: CASSIRGMNTEAFF. CDR3 sequence (DNA): TGTGCCAGTAGTATAAGAGGGATGAACACTGAAGCTTTCTTT.

The chain has TRBV25-1 and TRBJ2-1; 11 nucleotides agree with TRBD2. This CDR3 is 16 amino acids long. The V and J ends lost 4 bases and 4 bases, in that order; junction bases with no gene match: 6. CDR1 MGHDK and CDR2 SYGVNS come from the germline V gene. The CDR3 bases are TGTGCCAGCAGTGGGGAGGGGACTAGCGGTTACAATGAGCAGTTCTTC. This encodes CASSGEGTSGYNEQFF.